Listed below are T cell receptor beta chains from one sample, sequenced in a study of blood T cell repertoires in COVID-19. Clones were sequenced by immunoSEQ multiplex PCR, and TCRdb holds only the in-frame ones, with some missing. The sample has tens of thousands of clones, roughly 86% seen once. Sequenced material: peripheral blood. The receptor set was obtained from a human donor in a cohort sampled during active COVID-19. The donor label of this sample is uncertain. CDR3s include the opening cysteine and the closing phenylalanine or tryptophan. D genes are given only for firm matches. Only some rows state a clone size, as once, few, many or a class for expanded clones.

V	D	J	size	length	DNA	CDR3
TRBV7-9	-	TRBJ1-2	-	13	TGTGCCAGCAGCTTAGTCGGGGGGTATGGCTACACCTTC	CASSLVGGYGYTF
TRBV27	-	TRBJ1-1	-	12	TGTGCCAGCAGCCCCCAGGGGCGTGAAGCTTTCTTT	CASSPQGREAFF
TRBV25-1	-	TRBJ2-3	-	9	TGTGCCAGCATTCGCCACGGGTATTTT	CASIRHGYF
TRBV5-3	TRBD2	TRBJ2-1	-	17	TGTGCCAGAAGCTTTGGACTAGCGGGAGGCTTCCACAATGAGCAGTTCTTC	CARSFGLAGGFHNEQFF
TRBV5-1	TRBD2	TRBJ2-5	-	17	TGCGCCAGCAGCTTGGTATCGGGTTCGCGGGGGACGGAGACCCAGTACTTC	CASSLVSGSRGTETQYF
TRBV7-8	-	TRBJ2-1	-	16	TGTGCCAGCAGCTCCTCACGGGGGAGCGGAAACAATGAGCAGTTCTTC	CASSSSRGSGNNEQFF
TRBV7-2	-	TRBJ2-5	-	18	TGTGCCAGCAGCTTGCAGACTAGTAGCCCCACATACCAAGAGACCCAGTACTTC	CASSLQTSSPTYQETQYF
TRBV6-5	TRBD1	TRBJ1-4	few	15	TGTGCCAGCAGTTACTCAAGGACAGGGAGTGAAAAACTGTTTTTT	CASSYSRTGSEKLFF
TRBV7-9	TRBD1	TRBJ2-1	-	14	TGTGCCAGCAGCTCCCCCGACAGGGGCAATGAGCAGTTCTTC	CASSSPDRGNEQFF
TRBV2	-	TRBJ1-1	-	12	TGTGCCAGCGGGGGACAGAACACTGAAGCTTTCTTT	CASGGQNTEAFF
TRBV28	-	TRBJ2-3	-	13	TGTGCCAGCAATAGGAGAGGCACAGATACGCAGTATTTT	CASNRRGTDTQYF
TRBV7-3	TRBD1	TRBJ2-3	-	15	TGTGCCAGCAGCTCCCGGACAGGGCTGAAAGATACGCAGTATTTT	CASSSRTGLKDTQYF
TRBV7-2	TRBD1	TRBJ1-5	few	16	TGTGCCAGCAACCTGATTGGCAGGGGGCGAGGTCAGCCCCAGCATTTT	CASNLIGRGRGQPQHF
TRBV15	-	TRBJ2-7	-	13	TGTGCCACCAGCAGGGACAGTTCCTACGAGCAGTACTTC	CATSRDSSYEQYF
TRBV28	-	TRBJ1-2	-	12	TGTGCCAGCAAAGAGGAGGCCTATGGCTACACCTTC	CASKEEAYGYTF
TRBV15	-	TRBJ2-2	-	14	TGTGCCACCAGCAGAGATCAGGGTCCCGGGGAGCTGTTTTTT	CATSRDQGPGELFF
TRBV19	-	TRBJ2-5	few	14	TGTGCCAGTAGTAATGTGGGTAGAGGAGAGACCCAGTACTTC	CASSNVGRGETQYF
TRBV2	TRBD2	TRBJ2-1	-	15	TGTGCCAGCATATCGACTAGCGGACCCTACAATGAGCAGTTCTTC	CASISTSGPYNEQFF
TRBV19	-	TRBJ1-6	-	15	TGTGCCAGTAGTGGCGGTACCTACTATAATTCACCCCTCCACTTT	CASSGGTYYNSPLHF
TRBV28	-	TRBJ1-4	-	15	TGTGCCAGCACCGAGCCGGGCCTAAGGGGTGAAAAACTGTTTTTT	CASTEPGLRGEKLFF
TRBV6-6	TRBD2	TRBJ2-7	-	14	TGTGTTTCCCAAGTGATAGCGGGAGTGGGTGAGCAGTACTTC	CVSQVIAGVGEQYF
TRBV4-1	TRBD2	TRBJ2-5	-	18	TGCGCCAGCAGCCAAGATTATAGGGCTAGCGGGCTTGGGGAGACCCAGTACTTC	CASSQDYRASGLGETQYF
TRBV2	TRBD1	TRBJ1-2	-	15	TGTGCCAGCAGTGAAACAGGGGGCGGCGGCCTGGGCTACACCTTC	CASSETGGGGLGYTF
TRBV4-2	TRBD1	TRBJ1-1	-	15	TGTGCCAGCAGCCAAGGCGCGACAGGGGCGACTGAAGCTTTCTTT	CASSQGATGATEAFF
TRBV5-1	TRBD1	TRBJ2-7	-	15	TGCGCCAGCAGCTTGATTTCCGGACAGGGCTACGAGCAGTACTTC	CASSLISGQGYEQYF
TRBV7-2	-	TRBJ1-5	few	14	TGTGCCAGCAGCCCCGGGGTTAGCAATCAGCCCCAGCATTTT	CASSPGVSNQPQHF
TRBV6-5	TRBD1	TRBJ1-2	-	14	TGTGCCAGCAGCGGACAGGGACGGGCCTATGGCTACACCTTC	CASSGQGRAYGYTF
TRBV10-3	-	TRBJ2-5	-	13	TGTGCCATCATGGAGAGGCCGGGGGAGACCCAGTACTTC	CAIMERPGETQYF
TRBV5-6	TRBD1	TRBJ1-2	-	16	TGTGCCAGCAGCGAATCCCGGGACAGGGGGCTGTCTGGCTACACCTTC	CASSESRDRGLSGYTF
TRBV6-6	-	TRBJ1-4	-	15	TGTGCCAGCAGTTACTCTGGGGGGGAGGGTGAAAAACTGTTTTTT	CASSYSGGEGEKLFF
TRBV5-1	-	TRBJ2-1	few	13	TGCGCCAGCAGCTTGAGCCGAGACAATGAGCAGTTCTTC	CASSLSRDNEQFF
TRBV27	TRBD2	TRBJ2-7	-	14	TGTGCCAGCAGAATAAGCGGGAGCGCCGACGAGCAGTACTTC	CASRISGSADEQYF
TRBV28	-	TRBJ1-6	-	15	TGTGCCAGCAGTCCTGGGGGGGGGAGGAATTCACCCCTCCACTTT	CASSPGGGRNSPLHF
TRBV2	TRBD2	TRBJ2-7	few	18	TGTGCCAGCAGTATCAGGGCTAGCGGGATGGCGCACTCCTACGAGCAGTACTTC	CASSIRASGMAHSYEQYF
TRBV27	TRBD1	TRBJ2-1	-	16	TGTGCCAGCAGTCCAAGGGGGACAGGCATGCAAAGCGAGCAGTTCTTC	CASSPRGTGMQSEQFF
TRBV27	TRBD2	TRBJ2-7	-	14	TGTGCCAGCAGTTTGGGGGGGAATACCTACGAGCAGTACTTC	CASSLGGNTYEQYF
TRBV3-1/TRBV3-2	-	TRBJ1-6	-	12	TGTGCCAGCAGCCAACGAGGATCACCCCTCCACTTT	CASSQRGSPLHF
TRBV7-2	-	TRBJ1-6	-	17	TGTGCCAGCAGCTGGAGGGGGGGGCCCTCCTATAATTCACCCCTCCACTTT	CASSWRGGPSYNSPLHF
TRBV7-9	-	TRBJ1-1	-	18	TGTGCCAGCAGCTTATTATACGAGTGGGGGCGCGAGTTCACTGAAGCTTTCTTT	CASSLLYEWGREFTEAFF
TRBV11-2	-	TRBJ2-7	-	15	TGTGCCAGCAGCTGGGGAGATGGCGATACCTACGAGCAGTACTTC	CASSWGDGDTYEQYF
TRBV5-5	TRBD1	TRBJ2-6	-	18	TGTGCCAGCAGCCTCCGGACAGGGATATTGACTGGGGCCAACGTCCTGACTTTC	CASSLRTGILTGANVLTF
TRBV6-5	-	TRBJ1-1	few	13	TGTGCCAGCAGGCGGGAGGGTGGCACTGAAGCTTTCTTT	CASRREGGTEAFF
TRBV6-5	TRBD1	TRBJ2-6	-	15	TGTGCCAGCGGGACAGGGAAGACTGGGGCCAACGTCCTGACTTTC	CASGTGKTGANVLTF
TRBV5-6	-	TRBJ1-3	-	15	TGTGCCAGCAGCTTGGGGAGGTCTGGAGGAAACACCATATATTTT	CASSLGRSGGNTIYF
TRBV5-1	-	TRBJ2-5	-	15	TGCGCCAGCAGCTTGGCTCCCACATACCAAGAGACCCAGTACTTC	CASSLAPTYQETQYF
TRBV6-5	-	TRBJ2-2	-	12	TGTGCCAGCAGGACAAAGGCCGGGGAGCTGTTTTTT	CASRTKAGELFF
TRBV5-1	TRBD2	TRBJ2-2	-	19	TGCGCCAGCAGCTTGTCCAGGACTAGCGGGAGGTCGAACACCGGGGAGCTGTTTTTT	CASSLSRTSGRSNTGELFF
TRBV19	-	TRBJ1-5	-	14	TGTGCCAGTAGTCAGCGAGTTGGGAATCAGCCCCAGCATTTT	CASSQRVGNQPQHF
TRBV27	TRBD1	TRBJ1-1	-	16	TGTGCCAGCAGTCATCCAGGGACAGGGGGGACCACTGAAGCTTTCTTT	CASSHPGTGGTTEAFF
TRBV20-1	-	TRBJ2-7	few	11	TGCAGTGCTCCCGTGGCAAACGAGCAGTACTTC	CSAPVANEQYF
TRBV7-9	TRBD2	TRBJ2-3	-	16	TGTGCCAGCAGCCCCTGGACTAGCGGGAGTCTAGATACGCAGTATTTT	CASSPWTSGSLDTQYF
TRBV27	TRBD2	TRBJ2-7	-	16	TGTGCCAGCAGTTTAAATTCACGGCTAGCGGAGAAGGAGCAGTACTTC	CASSLNSRLAEKEQYF
TRBV30	TRBD1	TRBJ1-2	-	12	TGTGCCTGGAGTCCGGGACAGGGGGTTTACACCTTC	CAWSPGQGVYTF
TRBV3-1/TRBV3-2	-	TRBJ2-7	-	12	TGTGCCAGCAGCCGCCAGTACCGCGAGCAGTACTTC	CASSRQYREQYF
TRBV6-5	TRBD1	TRBJ1-2	-	14	TGTGCCAGCAGGAGGACGGACAGGGCCAACGGCTACACCTTC	CASRRTDRANGYTF